The clone carrying this T cell receptor (beta chain) came up many times. The antigen is not known. V lost 0 bases and J 4 bases, leaving 18 bases between the germline ends. The length of the CDR3 is 17 residues. Per germline, CDR1 DFQATT and CDR2 SNEGSKA (reference sequence). The record originates from a study of T-cell reconstitution after alpha-beta-depleted transplantation in children. Notes on the study in general: Diversity of TCRbeta at day 60 was high in some patients, arising from surviving recipient T cells and thymic progenitors.

Preparation of the TCRbeta library used unique molecular identifiers. TCRdb re-called the PCR reads through MiXCR, storing one row per CDR3 protein. The sample consists of 130,000 to 150,000 distinct CDR3 sequences, 8% to 10% of them appearing once. The input for sequencing was PBMCs, mostly from graft donor cells, taken 180 days after TCRalphabeta/CD19-depleted stem cell transplant. The chain uses TRBV20-1 and TRBJ2-2; possibly TRBD2 for D (5 bases). This clonotype was obtained from a female patient aged 2-15 years who had a stem cell transplant for congenital amegakaryocytic thrombocytopenia, so the T cells may come from the graft donor. CDR3 DNA: TGCAGTGCTAGAGATCCCCGACGCGCCCGGGGCACCGGGGAGCTGTTTTTT. It codes for CSARDPRRARGTGELFF.